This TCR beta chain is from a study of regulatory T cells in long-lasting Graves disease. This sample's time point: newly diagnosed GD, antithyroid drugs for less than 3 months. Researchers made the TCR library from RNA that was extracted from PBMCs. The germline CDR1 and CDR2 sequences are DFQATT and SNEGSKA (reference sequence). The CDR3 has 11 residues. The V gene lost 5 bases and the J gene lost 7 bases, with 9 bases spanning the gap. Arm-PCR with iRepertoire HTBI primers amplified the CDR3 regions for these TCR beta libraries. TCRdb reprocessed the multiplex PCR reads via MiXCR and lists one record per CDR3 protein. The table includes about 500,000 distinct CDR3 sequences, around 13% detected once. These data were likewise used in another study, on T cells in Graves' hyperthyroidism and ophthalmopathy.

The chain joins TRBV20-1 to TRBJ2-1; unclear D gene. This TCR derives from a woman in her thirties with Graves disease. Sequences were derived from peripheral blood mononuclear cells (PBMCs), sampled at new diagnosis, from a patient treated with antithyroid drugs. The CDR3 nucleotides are TGCAGTGCTGGTAGAAGGAATGAGCAGTTCTTC. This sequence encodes CSAGRRNEQFF.